The T cell receptor (beta chain) under discussion was sequenced for a study of cytomegalovirus exposure and HLA in healthy donors. CDR1 and CDR2 (germline): MNHEY, SVGAGI. Trimming stripped 2 bases from V and 2 bases from J, with 13 bases between. CDR3 length: 15 amino acids. On this clone itself: Its antigen is still unknown.

Amplification used 60 Vbeta primers and 13 Jbeta primers. Data came from immunoSEQ multiplex PCR; TCRdb stores just in-frame clones and leaves some out. The table has approximately 190,000 clones, over 75% seen once; the top ten hold 3.8%. Notes on the study in general: Confirmation was obtained in vitro that a few CMV-associated chains are specific for CMV antigens. TCR beta chain V- and J-gene trimming was linked, in a later analysis, to a missense variant in DCLRE1C. Some V segments, including TRBV6-2 and TRBV6-3, were excluded as indistinguishable. According to an earlier analysis, most TCR beta V segments yielded productive rearrangements about 90% or about 30% of the time.

The source is a man in his forties or fifties in good health and CMV-seronegative. The sequenced sample consisted of PBMCs. The V gene is TRBV6-5, the J gene TRBJ2-7; D is unresolved. For the CDR3, the DNA is TGTGCCAGCAGTTACCCCGCTGGGCCCACCTACGAGCAGTACTTC. This sequence encodes CASSYPAGPTYEQYF.